Here is one T cell receptor beta chain with its context. The data are from a study of blood T cell repertoires in COVID-19. Study-wide context: Researchers got acute and convalescent COVID-19 samples from the United States, Italy and Spain. Sources were T cells, B-cell-depleted T cells, or PBMCs; the material itself was cDNA or gDNA.

Original analysis: Amplification of reference gene primers was used by the study to estimate nucleated cell counts. Profiled with immunoSEQ multiplex PCR; TCRdb holds only in-frame clones, not every one. Clonal size and the V and J genes are those of that table, whereas D and trimming came from the DNA. The sample lists around 80,000 clones; around three quarters were seen once. This CDR3 contains 14 residues. The V end lost 5 bases, the J end lost 0 bases, and 9 bases lay between the germline ends. Germline values: CDR1 KGHDR, CDR2 SFDVKD. The sequenced sample consisted of peripheral blood. This TCR came from a woman in her 70s with acute or convalescent COVID-19. V is TRBV24-1 and J is TRBJ2-5; D call uncertain. CDR3 residues: CATSGYGYQETQYF. The DNA for the CDR3 is TGTGCCACCAGTGGGTACGGGTACCAAGAGACCCAGTACTTC.